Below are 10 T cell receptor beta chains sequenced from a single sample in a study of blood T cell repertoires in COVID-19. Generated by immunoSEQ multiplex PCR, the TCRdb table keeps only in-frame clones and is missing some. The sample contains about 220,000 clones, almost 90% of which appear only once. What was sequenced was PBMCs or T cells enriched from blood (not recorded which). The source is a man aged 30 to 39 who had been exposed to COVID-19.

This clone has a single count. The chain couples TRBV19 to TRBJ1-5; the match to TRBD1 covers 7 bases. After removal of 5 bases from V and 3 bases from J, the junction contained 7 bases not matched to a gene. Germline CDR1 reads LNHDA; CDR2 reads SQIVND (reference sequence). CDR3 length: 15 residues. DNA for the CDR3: TGTGCCAGTAGTCCCGACAGGGTTTTCAATCAGCCCCAGCATTTT. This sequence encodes CASSPDRVFNQPQHF.

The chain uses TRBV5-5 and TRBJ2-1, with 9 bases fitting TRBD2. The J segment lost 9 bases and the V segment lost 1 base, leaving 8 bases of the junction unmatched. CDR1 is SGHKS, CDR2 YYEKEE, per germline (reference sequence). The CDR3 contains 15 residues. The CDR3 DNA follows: TGTGCCAGCAGCTTGATGGGTAGCGGGGGTAGTGAGCAGTTCTTC. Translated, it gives CASSLMGSGGSEQFF.

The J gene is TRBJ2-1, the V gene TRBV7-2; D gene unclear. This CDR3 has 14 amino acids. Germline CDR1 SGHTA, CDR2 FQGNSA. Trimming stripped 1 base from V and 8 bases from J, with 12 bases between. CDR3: CASSLVADQYEQFF. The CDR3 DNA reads TGTGCCAGCAGCTTAGTAGCCGACCAATATGAGCAGTTCTTC.

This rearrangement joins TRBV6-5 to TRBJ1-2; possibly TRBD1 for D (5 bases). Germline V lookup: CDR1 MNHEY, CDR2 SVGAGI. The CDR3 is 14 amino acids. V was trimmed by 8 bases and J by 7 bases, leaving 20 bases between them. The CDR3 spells CASLGGRGRGGYTF. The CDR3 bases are TGTGCCAGCTTAGGCGGCCGAGGAAGGGGTGGCTACACCTTC.

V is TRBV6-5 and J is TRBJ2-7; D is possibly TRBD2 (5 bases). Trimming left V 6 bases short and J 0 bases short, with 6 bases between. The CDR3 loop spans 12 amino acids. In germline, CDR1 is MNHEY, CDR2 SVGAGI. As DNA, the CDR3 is TGTGCCAGCAGAGGGAGCTCCTACGAGCAGTACTTC. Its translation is CASRGSSYEQYF.

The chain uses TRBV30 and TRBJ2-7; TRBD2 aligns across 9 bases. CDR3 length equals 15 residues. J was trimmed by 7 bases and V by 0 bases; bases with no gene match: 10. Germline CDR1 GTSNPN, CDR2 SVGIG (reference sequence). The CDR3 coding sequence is TGTGCCTGGAGTGTACCGCGCGGGGGGGCAGATGAGCAGTACTTC. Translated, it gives CAWSVPRGGADEQYF.

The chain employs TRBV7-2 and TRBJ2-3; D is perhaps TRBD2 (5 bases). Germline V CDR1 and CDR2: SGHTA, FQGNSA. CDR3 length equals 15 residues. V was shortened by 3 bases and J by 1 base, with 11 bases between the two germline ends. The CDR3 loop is CASSFDSGGTDTQYF. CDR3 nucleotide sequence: TGTGCCAGCAGCTTTGACTCCGGGGGCACAGATACGCAGTATTTT.

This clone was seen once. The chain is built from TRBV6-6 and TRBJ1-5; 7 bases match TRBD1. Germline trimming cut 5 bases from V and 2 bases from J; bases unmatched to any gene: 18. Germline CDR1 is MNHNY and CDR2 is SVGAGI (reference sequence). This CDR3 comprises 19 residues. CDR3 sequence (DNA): TGTGCCAGCAGTCCGAAAGGGGGCGGCCAGTTTTTGGGCAATCAGCCCCAGCATTTT. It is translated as CASSPKGGGQFLGNQPQHF.

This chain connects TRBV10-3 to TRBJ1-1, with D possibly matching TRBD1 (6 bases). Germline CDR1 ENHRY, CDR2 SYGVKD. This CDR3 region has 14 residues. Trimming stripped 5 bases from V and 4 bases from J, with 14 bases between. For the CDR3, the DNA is TGTGCCATCAGTCCAACCGGGGGGCTCACTGAAGCTTTCTTT. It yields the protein CAISPTGGLTEAFF.

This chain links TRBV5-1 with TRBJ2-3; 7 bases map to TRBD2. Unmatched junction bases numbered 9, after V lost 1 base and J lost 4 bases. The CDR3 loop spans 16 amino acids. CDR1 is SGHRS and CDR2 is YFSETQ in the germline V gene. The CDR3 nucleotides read TGCGCCAGCAGCTTGAGGCCAGTAGCGGGCGCAGATACGCAGTATTTT. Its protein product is CASSLRPVAGADTQYF.